The entry below describes one T cell receptor (beta chain). What antigen it recognizes has not been identified. Per-base quality was not reported, and no clone a single base away is much larger than it. This entry comes from a study of shared clonotypes between healthy human individuals (dated by TCRdb to the early 2020s). Background for the entire study: The cohort included a few men and two women between 18 and 49 years of age. Per donor, three plates each were used for CD4 naive and CD4 memory, two for CD8 naive, and one for CD8 memory. Blood TCR repertoires of five healthy adults were deeply sequenced to estimate repertoire size and the extent of clonotype sharing between individuals. To increase sequencing depth and limit assay-specific biases, different laboratories used diverse techniques to prepare libraries and sequence TCR repertoires. Leukapheresis yielded between about 0.9 and 8.9 billion PBMCs per donor. Findings and caveats that apply to the study as a whole: Clonotypes shared by all four sorted-subset donors showed higher generation probabilities than non-shared clonotypes. Incomplete sequencing was indicated by rarefaction of sorted-subset datasets, despite the large sequencing depth. Estimated clonotype richness was generally larger for naive than for memory subsets. Across four donors, about 5% of naive CD4, 3% to 3.5% of naive CD8, about 2.3% of memory CD4, and over 0.35% of memory CD8 clonotypes were shared. Only blood was sampled, and tissue TCR repertoires likely differ from those in blood. Pairwise subsampling indicated that sequencing depth was expected to affect the degree of clonotype sharing among donors. Because the study included a small number of donors, the genetic and exposure-history diversity represented was limited.

V is clipped by 3 bases and J by 0 bases, and the sequence between their germline boundaries is 12 bases long. The CDR3 measures 15 amino acids from cysteine to phenylalanine. Only the CDR3 DNA is retained, 45 bases long and in frame from the first base. From a lookup of the germline V gene, CDR1 and CDR2 are MGHRA and YSYEKL. TCR CDR3 regions were amplified from genomic DNA by multiplex PCR using the deep immunoSEQ assay. For each cell subset, the extracted genomic DNA was distributed evenly across all wells of several immunoSEQ 96-well plates, and each plate served as one replicate. For sorted subsets, each replicate PCR was loaded with roughly 200 ng genomic DNA, equivalent to approximately 27,000 T cell genomes. The purified libraries were quantified using a Qubit 3.0 fluorometer, sized with a Bioanalyzer 2100, and then quantified again using the KAPA Library Quantification kit. A separate single-read 150-cycle Illumina NextSeq 550 flow cell was used to sequence each immunoSEQ 96-well plate. Turning to the authors' computational methods: Because the immunoSEQ output included only junctional sequences and no quality scores, the filtering could not be the same as the filtering used for full-length reads. Sequences were annotated with PyIR, a Python wrapper for IgBLAST v1.9, using IMGT germline references to assign V/J genes and CDR3. Any read was removed if the V/J assignment was weak (E-value above 1e-6), the CDR3 was missing, or the read contained stop codons, out-of-frame junctions, or ambiguous translated residues. A V3J clonotype was defined by an identical inferred V gene, J gene, and CDR3 amino acid sequence. Percentage overlap between repertoires was computed as shared unique clonotypes divided by the size of the smaller repertoire. RTK rarefaction, the Chao1 estimator, and Recon v2.1 estimates of unobserved clonotypes were used to assess repertoire richness. Generation probabilities were computed with OLGA for all TCRbeta clonotypes obtained by the gDNA method from several donors. TCRdb obtained this table from immuneACCESS and retained in-frame rearrangements with V and J assigned. These tables miss some clones; where compared with another copy, unresolved V genes account for less than half of the shortfall, and the remainder is unexplained. V and J calls and clone size are those listed in that table; D and trimming were worked out from the DNA. Across this sample there are about 2.1 million clones, with around 93% seen only once. The ten biggest clones cover more than 1.5% of the sample.

For the CD8 naive samples, CD45RO-negative cells were positively selected for CCR7, yielding a CD45RA+CCR7+ population from which TemRA cells were excluded. Donors were healthy HIV-negative adults with no recently reported acute infections or vaccinations. Every donor was a Caucasian adult residing in Nashville, Tennessee, USA. After blood collection by leukapheresis, PBMCs were isolated using Ficoll-Histopaque density gradient centrifugation and then cryopreserved in the vapor phase of liquid nitrogen. Purity and quantity of every magnetically sorted T cell population were checked by analytical flow cytometry. Genomic DNA was isolated from each sorted fraction and quantified by UV absorbance on a Nanodrop 2000c.

The sequenced sample consisted of naive CD8+ T cells from PBMCs. What the cell subset or site label conveys for this sample: CD45RA+CCR7+. The TCR was taken from a man aged 18-30 years in good health. Some clones in this sample may be carry-over from other donors' samples. The chain employs TRBV4-1 and TRBJ2-7, and TRBD1 may be the D gene, going by 5 matching bases. The CDR3 is CASSHLLQGSYEQYF. The nucleotide sequence reads as follows: TGCGCCAGCAGCCACCTATTGCAGGGCTCCTACGAGCAGTACTTC.